This T cell receptor beta chain was retrieved from a study of blood T cells in healthy people across ages. This clonotype has a single count. At one boundary the junction diverges from the germline segment, which might be a read error. The CDR3 runs to 15 residues. The germline V gene has CDR1 MGHRA and CDR2 YSYEKL. Through a sample-barcoded 5' primer and a J-beta primer mix, a second PCR was run for roughly 7 to 12 cycles. TCRdb called the 5' RACE reads again in MiXCR, with one record for every CDR3 protein. This repertoire shows about 1.4 million distinct CDR3 sequences, roughly 60% found once; its top ten account for over 5%.

The sample taken for sequencing was blood. V is TRBV4-1 and J is TRBJ2-1; 7 bases line up with TRBD2. This sequence was found in a man between 18 and 35 years old in good health. CDR3 coding DNA: TGCGTCAGCAGCCAAGTAGCGGGTGAGCTAGGGGAGCAGTTCTTC. It is translated as CVSSQVAGELGEQFF.